Listed here are 8 T cell receptor beta chains from one sample, sequenced in a study of shared clonotypes between healthy human individuals. The table came from immunoSEQ multiplex PCR; TCRdb's copy has only in-frame clones and leaves some out. The data show some 1.5 million clones, about 96% seen once. The specimen was naive CD4+ T cells sorted from blood. Stated subset: CD45RA+ positively selected. The source is a man aged 30 to 39 in good health.

The J gene is TRBJ1-4, the V gene TRBV7-2; D not certain. V gave up 5 bases and J gave up 0 bases, with 10 bases separating them. In germline, CDR1 is SGHTA, CDR2 FQGNSA. This CDR3 contains 15 residues. Here the CDR3 reads CASSLQRSTNEKLFF. DNA of the CDR3: TGTGCCAGCAGCCTGCAACGGTCAACTAATGAAAAACTGTTTTTT.

The rearrangement joins TRBV7-9 to TRBJ2-1; 9 bases line up with TRBD2. The CDR3 consists of 16 residues. The V gene's germline CDR1 is SEHNR and CDR2 FQNEAQ (reference sequence). The V gene end was trimmed by 5 bases and the J gene end by 5 bases; junction bases not matched to a gene: 10. CDR3 nucleotides: TGTGCCAGCAGCCCTCCCTACGCGGGAGGGGACAATGAGCAGTTCTTC. Its translation: CASSPPYAGGDNEQFF.

This rearrangement joins TRBV27 to TRBJ2-7, with 8 positions matching TRBD1. The CDR3 length is 14 residues. The germline V gene has CDR1 MNHEY and CDR2 SMNVEV (reference sequence). V lost 5 bases, J lost 1 base, and 4 bases stayed unmatched. CDR3 nucleotides: TGTGCCAGCAGTAGGGGGACAGGTTCCTACGAGCAGTACTTC. Protein sequence: CASSRGTGSYEQYF.

This chain connects TRBV6-1 to TRBJ1-2, with TRBD1 as a possible D gene (5 bases). Deletions cut 7 bases from V and 2 bases from J, with 14 bases between. The CDR3 spans 14 residues. Germline V gene lookup returns CDR1 MNHNS and CDR2 SASEGT. The CDR3 sequence is CASTRGGNNYGYTF. CDR3 DNA sequence: TGTGCCAGCACCCGGGGCGGCAACAACTATGGCTACACCTTC.

The chain uses TRBV1 and TRBJ2-7; TRBD1 was called by the table and not checked on the DNA. TRBV1 is listed as a pseudogene. The CDR3 loop spans 15 amino acids. This CDR3 reads CTSSQEIDRGYEQYF. CDR3 DNA: TGCACCAGCAGCCAAGAGATAGACAGGGGCTACGAGCAGTACTTC.

The rearrangement uses TRBV19 and TRBJ1-5; a weak D match, TRBD1 (5 bases). Germline values: CDR1 LNHDA, CDR2 SQIVND (reference sequence). The CDR3 contains 15 residues. Trimming took off 5 bases at V and 1 base at J, with 12 bases between the two ends. The CDR3 protein is CASSFTGPSNQPQHF. CDR3 coding DNA: TGTGCCAGTAGTTTCACGGGACCGAGCAATCAGCCCCAGCATTTT.

The chain recombines TRBV5-1 with TRBJ2-7; no firm D call. Germline-derived CDR1 and CDR2 are SGHRS and YFSETQ. With 3 bases removed from V and 3 bases from J, the gap between germline ends came to 22 bases. The CDR3 extends over 17 amino acids. This CDR3 reads CASSSGLTRHINYEQYF. In DNA form, the CDR3 reads TGCGCCAGCAGCTCCGGTCTCACGCGGCACATCAACTACGAGCAGTACTTC.

The V gene is TRBV9, the J gene TRBJ2-2; D is undetermined. Between the trimmed V and J ends, which lost 2 bases and 4 bases, there was a span of 15 bases. Germline lookup yields CDR1 SGDLS and CDR2 YYNGEE. This CDR3 has 16 amino acids. The CDR3 reads CASSVASAIGTGELFF. The CDR3 nucleotides are TGTGCCAGCAGCGTTGCCTCAGCGATAGGCACCGGGGAGCTGTTTTTT.